These 3 T cell receptor beta chains share one sample of origin, sequenced in a study of tumor and adjacent non-tumor tissue in lung cancer. RNA was extracted from bulk tissue without any cell sorting. Three rounds of nested PCR, following a modified ARM-PCR protocol, produced the TCRbeta library. TCRdb independently ran MiXCR on the multiplex PCR reads; one entry per CDR3 protein. The profile shows under 140,000 distinct CDR3 sequences, roughly 84% of them singletons. Sequenced sample: lung tumor tissue. The receptors stem from a man in his 70s with non-small cell lung cancer.

J is TRBJ1-2 and V is TRBV6-1; D unresolved. Germline CDR1 is MNHNS and CDR2 is SASEGT. V shed 6 bases and J shed 0 bases, with 14 bases lying between them. CDR3 length: 15 residues. CDR3 region: CASSLLYKSNYGYTF. The CDR3, as DNA: TGTGCCAGCAGCCTGCTGTACAAGTCTAACTATGGCTACACCTTC.

Comment on this clonotype: Being one base from a much bigger clone, this may be a read error. The V gene is TRBV28, the J gene TRBJ1-2, with 7 positions matching TRBD1. CDR1 and CDR2 from the germline V gene are MDHEN and SYDVKM. With V trimmed by 3 bases and J by 6 bases, 10 bases remained unmatched. The CDR3 consists of 15 residues. CDR3 loop: CASSFFLGGGNGYTF. The CDR3 DNA is TGTGCCAGCAGTTTTTTCCTGGGAGGGGGCAATGGCTACACCTTC.

The chain is built from TRBV11-2 and TRBJ2-3; 9 bases line up with TRBD2. CDR3 length equals 16 residues. Per germline, CDR1 SGHAT and CDR2 FQNNGV. J lost 11 bases, V lost 3 bases, and 15 bases had no gene match. CDR3 amino acids: CASSFGGLALTDEQYF. In DNA, the CDR3 is TGTGCCAGCAGCTTCGGGGGACTAGCACTAACAGATGAGCAGTATTTT.